Listed below are T cell receptor beta chains from one sample, sequenced in a study of T cell repertoires in cytomegalovirus infection. TCRdb reanalysed the reads using MiXCR and keeps one entry per CDR3 protein. The sample has around 900,000 distinct CDR3 sequences; 31% are singletons. These receptors have no identified antigens. The sample consisted of cultured CD8+ T cells from PBMCs, taken from culture after CMV antigen stimulation. All receptors derive from a human donor in good health (CMV status not recorded). Some clones in this sample may be carry-over from other donors' samples. Each CDR3 is given with its conserved first and last residue. D genes are given only for firm matches. Rows may omit the clone size; those that give it use once, few, many or a size class.

j_call clone_size d_call v_call cdr3_nt cdr3_aa
TRBJ2-5 few TRBD2 TRBV2 TGTGCCAGTCTGACTAGCTACCAAGAGACCCAGTACTTC CASLTSYQETQYF
TRBJ2-3 few - TRBV7-2 TGTGCCAGCAGCCTAGGGTACTTCGACACAGATACGCAGTATTTT CASSLGYFDTDTQYF
TRBJ1-1 few TRBD1 TRBV7-9 TGTGCCAGCAGCCGCCCGGGACAGGGGGTGAACACTGAAGCTTTCTTT CASSRPGQGVNTEAFF
TRBJ2-3 - - TRBV6-8 TGTGCCAACAGTTACAACCTCTACACAGATACGCAGTATTTT CANSYNLYTDTQYF
TRBJ2-1 many TRBD1 TRBV12-3/TRBV12-4 TGTGCCAGCAGTTCCGGGACAGGGGTCTCCTACAATGAGCAGTTCTTC CASSSGTGVSYNEQFF
TRBJ2-7 few - TRBV12-5 TGTGCTAGTGGGGAGGGGTACGAGCAGTACTTC CASGEGYEQYF
TRBJ1-2 - TRBD1 TRBV10-3 TGTGCCATCAGGGACACCGGGACAGGGGTTCCCCCCGGCTATGGCTACACCTTC CAIRDTGTGVPPGYGYTF
TRBJ1-2 - - TRBV4-3 TGCGCCAACAGCCAGGACCAGGACAGAATTTATTATGGCTACACCTTC CANSQDQDRIYYGYTF
TRBJ2-7 few TRBD1 TRBV11-2 TGTGCCAGCAGCTCACTACCGGGACAGGGCTCCTACGAGCAGTACTTC CASSSLPGQGSYEQYF
TRBJ2-5 many - TRBV7-6 TGTGCCAGCAGCTTACTTGCTAGCGCCAAAGAGACCCAGTACTTC CASSLLASAKETQYF
TRBJ2-3 - TRBD1 TRBV4-1 TGCGCCAGCAGCGAAAGACAGGGCGTCCCTACGCAGTATTTT CASSERQGVPTQYF
TRBJ2-3 - TRBD1 TRBV12-5 TGTGCTAGTGGTCTTGGGACAGCCTCCTTCGCAGATACGCAGTATTTT CASGLGTASFADTQYF
TRBJ1-1 - - TRBV7-8 TGTGCCAGCAGCTTAGCCCCCACAGATGGGGTCCCTGAAGCTTTCTTT CASSLAPTDGVPEAFF
TRBJ2-1 - TRBD2 TRBV27 TGTGCCAGCAAATTAGGACTAGCTGGTGAGCAGTTCTTC CASKLGLAGEQFF
TRBJ2-1 - TRBD2 TRBV4-2 TGTGCCAGAGCGGGGGGGCAGGACAATGAGCAGTTCTTC CARAGGQDNEQFF
TRBJ1-5 - - TRBV28 TGTGCCAGCAGAACAGATTACTATAGCAATCAGCCCCAGCATTTT CASRTDYYSNQPQHF
TRBJ2-4 few - TRBV27 TGTGCCAGCAGTAACCAGGGGTTAGGGAACATTCAGTACTTC CASSNQGLGNIQYF
TRBJ2-1 - TRBD1 TRBV4-1 TGCGCCAGCAGCCAAGATTTCGGGACAGATTACAATGAGCAGTTCTTC CASSQDFGTDYNEQFF
TRBJ2-1 few - TRBV6-5 TGTGCCAGCAGTTACATGGCGGGGGCCTCCAATGAGCAGTTCTTC CASSYMAGASNEQFF
TRBJ1-2 few - TRBV4-3 TGCGCCAGCAGCCAAGATGCGGCAGGAGACTACACCTTC CASSQDAAGDYTF
TRBJ1-1 once - TRBV7-6 TGTGCCAGCTTAAGTCCCCCAGGGGAAGCTTTCTTT CASLSPPGEAFF
TRBJ1-1 - - TRBV5-6 TGTGCCAGCAGCTGGGGGGGGGGACACACTGAAGCTTTCTTT CASSWGGGHTEAFF
TRBJ2-1 - TRBD2 TRBV6-1 TGTGCCAGCAGCAGCGACTCCTTACTAGCGGGCCTAGGGAATGAGCAGTTCTTC CASSSDSLLAGLGNEQFF
TRBJ2-3 - - TRBV12-5 TGTGCTAGTGGTTTCATACCTGTGGGGACTCCAAGGTCACGCACAGATACGCAGTATTTT CASGFIPVGTPRSRTDTQYF
TRBJ2-5 - - TRBV23-1 TGCGCCAGCAGTCACGACTCACAATCGGGGACCCAGTACTTC CASSHDSQSGTQYF
TRBJ1-5 many TRBD1 TRBV12-3/TRBV12-4 TGTGCCAGCAGTTTACAGACAGGGTCCAATCAGCCCCAGCATTTT CASSLQTGSNQPQHF
TRBJ2-2 - TRBD2 TRBV7-6 TGTGCTAGCAGCTCAGGACTAGCGGGGGCCTACACCGGGGAGCTGTTTTTT CASSSGLAGAYTGELFF
TRBJ1-2 few - TRBV6-5 TGTGCCAGCAGGGATCTGGCAGGCCTAAACTATGGCTACACCTTC CASRDLAGLNYGYTF
TRBJ1-5 few - TRBV20-1 TGCAGTGCTAGACTCGGGAGCGGTAATCAGCCCCAGCATTTT CSARLGSGNQPQHF
TRBJ2-3 many TRBD2 TRBV7-6 TGTGCCAGCAGCTACTTTACCGGGACTAGCCTTCCAGATACGCAGTATTTT CASSYFTGTSLPDTQYF
TRBJ1-3 many - TRBV7-2 TGTGCCACCCTCCCTTCGGGGGGAAACACCATATATTTT CATLPSGGNTIYF
TRBJ2-2 - TRBD1 TRBV6-1 TGTGCCAGCACGGGACAGGGGAGGGACACCGGGGAGCTGTTTTTT CASTGQGRDTGELFF
TRBJ1-2 few TRBD1 TRBV12-5 TGTGCTAGTGGTTTGGCCGACAGGGTTAGCTATGGCTACACCTTC CASGLADRVSYGYTF
TRBJ1-3 once - TRBV10-2 TGCGCCAGCTGCACGACACCTACGGGCGGAAACACCATATATTTT CASCTTPTGGNTIYF
TRBJ1-5 - TRBD1 TRBV19 TGTGCCAGTAGTATATCGGACAGGGGCCCGAGGAGAGGTCAGCCCCAGCATTTT CASSISDRGPRRGQPQHF
TRBJ1-1 - - TRBV27 TGTGCCAGCAGTCCCCTTTTACGGGGGATGAACACTGAAGCTTTCTTT CASSPLLRGMNTEAFF
TRBJ1-4 many - TRBV7-2 TGTGCCAGCAGCAGATGGGGGGGAACTAATGAAAAACTGTTTTTT CASSRWGGTNEKLFF
TRBJ2-5 - TRBD2 TRBV5-1 TGCGCCAGCAGCGGAGGAGGACTAGCGAGACAAGAGACCCAGTACTTC CASSGGGLARQETQYF
TRBJ1-2 many - TRBV7-2 TGTGCCAGCAGCCTCGGGAGGGTCTATGGCTACACCTTC CASSLGRVYGYTF
TRBJ1-5 few - TRBV6-5 TGTGCCAGCAGCGGTGGGGTTGGCCCAGGGTATAGCAATCAGCCCCAGCATTTT CASSGGVGPGYSNQPQHF
TRBJ1-1 few - TRBV28 TGTGCCAGCAGTTTTCCCAGGGACCGCACAGAAGCTTTCTTT CASSFPRDRTEAFF
TRBJ1-2 - - TRBV4-2 TGTGCCAGCAGCCCTGGACGGAGCCAAGTAAACTATGGCTACACCTTC CASSPGRSQVNYGYTF
TRBJ2-1 - - TRBV19 TGTGCCAGTAGTATAGCTCGGGACGGGTACAATGAGCAGTTCTTC CASSIARDGYNEQFF
TRBJ1-6 many TRBD1 TRBV6-1 TGTGCCAGCGATCCTCGGGGGACAGGGTATAATTCACCCCTCCACTTT CASDPRGTGYNSPLHF
TRBJ1-1 many - TRBV7-9 TGTGCCAGCAGCGCCGCGGGGGAGAACACTGAAGCTTTCTTT CASSAAGENTEAFF
TRBJ1-4 - - TRBV12-3/TRBV12-4 TGTGCCAGCAGCCCTGCCAGCCCGGGTTTGACTAATGAAAAACTGTTTTTT CASSPASPGLTNEKLFF
TRBJ2-5 - - TRBV10-3 TGTGCCATCAGTGGGACAGAACAAGAGACCCAGTACTTC CAISGTEQETQYF
TRBJ2-5 many TRBD2 TRBV7-2 TGTGCCAGCAGCGCTCGGACTAGCGGGCGCCAAGAGACCCAGTACTTC CASSARTSGRQETQYF
TRBJ1-5 - TRBD1 TRBV28 TGTGCCAGCAGTTCCCCCGTGGACAGGGAGGACGGTCAGCCCCAGCATTTT CASSSPVDREDGQPQHF
TRBJ1-2 few - TRBV4-1 TGCGCCAGCAGCCAAGCTGATACCGCGACAGGTGCCTATGGCTACACCTTC CASSQADTATGAYGYTF
TRBJ1-2 many - TRBV2 TGTGCCAGCAGCGATGGTAGACTAAACTATGGCTACACCTTC CASSDGRLNYGYTF